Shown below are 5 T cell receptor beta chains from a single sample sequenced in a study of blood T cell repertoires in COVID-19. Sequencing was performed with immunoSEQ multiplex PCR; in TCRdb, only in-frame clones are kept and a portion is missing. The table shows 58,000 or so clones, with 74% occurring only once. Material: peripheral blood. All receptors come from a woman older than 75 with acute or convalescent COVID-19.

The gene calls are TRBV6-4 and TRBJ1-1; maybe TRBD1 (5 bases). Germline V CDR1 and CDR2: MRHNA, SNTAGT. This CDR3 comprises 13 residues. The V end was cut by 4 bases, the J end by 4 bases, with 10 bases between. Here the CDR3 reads CASSGDGGTEAFF. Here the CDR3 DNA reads TGTGCCAGCAGTGGTGACGGGGGCACTGAAGCTTTCTTT.

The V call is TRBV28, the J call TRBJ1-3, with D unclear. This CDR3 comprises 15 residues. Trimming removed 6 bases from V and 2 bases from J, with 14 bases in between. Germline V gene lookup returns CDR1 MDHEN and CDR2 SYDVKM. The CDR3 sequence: CASSPGGFTGNTIYF. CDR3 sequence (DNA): TGTGCCAGCAGCCCTGGAGGGTTCACTGGAAACACCATATATTTT.

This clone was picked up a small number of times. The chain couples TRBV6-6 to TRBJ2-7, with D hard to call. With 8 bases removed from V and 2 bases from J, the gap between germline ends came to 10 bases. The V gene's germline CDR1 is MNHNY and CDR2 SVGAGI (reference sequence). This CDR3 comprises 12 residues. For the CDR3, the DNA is TGTGCCAGCCTACTCGTGCCCTACGAGCAGTACTTC. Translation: CASLLVPYEQYF.

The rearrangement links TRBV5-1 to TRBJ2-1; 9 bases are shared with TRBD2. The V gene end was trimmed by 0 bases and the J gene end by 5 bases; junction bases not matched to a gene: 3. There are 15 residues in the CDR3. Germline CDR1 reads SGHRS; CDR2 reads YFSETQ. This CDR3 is CASSLEGLANNEQFF. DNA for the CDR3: TGCGCCAGCAGCTTGGAAGGACTAGCGAACAATGAGCAGTTCTTC.

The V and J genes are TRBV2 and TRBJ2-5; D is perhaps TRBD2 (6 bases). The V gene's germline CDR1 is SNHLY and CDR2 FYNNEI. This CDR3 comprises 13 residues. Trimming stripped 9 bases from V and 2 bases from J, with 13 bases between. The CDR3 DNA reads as TGTGCCAGTTCTCGGGACTCTCAAGAGACCCAGTACTTC. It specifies CASSRDSQETQYF.